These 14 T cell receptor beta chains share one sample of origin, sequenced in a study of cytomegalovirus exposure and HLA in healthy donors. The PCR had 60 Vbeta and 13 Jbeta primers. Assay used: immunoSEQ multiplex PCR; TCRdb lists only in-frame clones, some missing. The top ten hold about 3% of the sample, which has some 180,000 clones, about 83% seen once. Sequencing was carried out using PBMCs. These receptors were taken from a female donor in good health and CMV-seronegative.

The CDR3: CASRGQGQGQPQHF. The CDR3 coding sequence is TGTGCCAGCCGCGGACAGGGTCAGGGACAGCCCCAGCATTTT. V and J are TRBV6-6 and TRBJ1-5, with TRBD1 identical over 8 bases. Per germline, CDR1 MNHNY and CDR2 SVGAGI (reference sequence). Unmatched junction bases numbered 10, after V lost 8 bases and J lost 7 bases. This CDR3 spans 14 amino acids.

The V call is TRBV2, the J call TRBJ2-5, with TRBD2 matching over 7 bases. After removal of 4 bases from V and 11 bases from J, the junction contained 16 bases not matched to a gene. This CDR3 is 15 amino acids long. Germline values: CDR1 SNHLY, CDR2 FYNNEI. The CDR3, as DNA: TGTGCCAGCAGTGCCGGTCTAGCGGACATCGTCGTGCAGTACTTC. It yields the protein CASSAGLADIVVQYF.

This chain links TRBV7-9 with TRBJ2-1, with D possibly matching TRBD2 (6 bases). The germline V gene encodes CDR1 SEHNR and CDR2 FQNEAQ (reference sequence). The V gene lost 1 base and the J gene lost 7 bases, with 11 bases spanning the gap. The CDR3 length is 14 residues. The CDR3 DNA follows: TGTGCCAGCAGCTTAGAACAGGCGGGGAATGAGCAGTTCTTC. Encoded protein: CASSLEQAGNEQFF. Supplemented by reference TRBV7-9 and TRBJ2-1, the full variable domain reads DTGVSQNPRHKITKRGQNVTFRCDPISEHNRLYWYRQTLGQGPEFLTYFQNEAQLEKSRLLSDRFSAERPKGSFSTLEIQRTEQGDSAMYLCASSLEQAGNEQFFGPGTRLTVL.

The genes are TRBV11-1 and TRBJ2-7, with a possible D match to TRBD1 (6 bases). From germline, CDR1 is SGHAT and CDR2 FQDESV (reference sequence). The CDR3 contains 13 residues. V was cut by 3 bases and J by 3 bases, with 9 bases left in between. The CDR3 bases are TGTGCCAGCAGCTTGGGCAGGGGCTACGAGCAGTACTTC. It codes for CASSLGRGYEQYF.

The CDR3 loop is CASRGTSGGTQYF. The DNA for the CDR3 is TGTGCCAGCAGGGGGACTAGCGGGGGGACTCAGTACTTC. V and J are TRBV6-5 and TRBJ2-7; 15 bases line up with TRBD2. CDR3 size: 13 residues. Trimming at V came to 6 bases and at J to 10 bases, leaving 4 bases not matched to a gene. Looked up from germline, CDR1 is MNHEY and CDR2 is SVGAGI.

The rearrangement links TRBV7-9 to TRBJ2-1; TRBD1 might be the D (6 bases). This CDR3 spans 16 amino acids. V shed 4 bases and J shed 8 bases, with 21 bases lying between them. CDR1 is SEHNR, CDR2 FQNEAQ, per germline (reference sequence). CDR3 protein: CASSSPGDNPRDEQFF. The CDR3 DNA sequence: TGTGCCAGCAGCTCCCCCGGGGACAATCCCCGCGATGAGCAGTTCTTC.

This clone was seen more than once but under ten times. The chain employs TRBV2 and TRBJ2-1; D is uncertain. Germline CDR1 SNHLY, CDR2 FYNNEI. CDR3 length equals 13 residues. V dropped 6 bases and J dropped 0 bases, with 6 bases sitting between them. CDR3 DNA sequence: TGTGCCAGCAGCGTATTCTCCTACAATGAGCAGTTCTTC. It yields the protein CASSVFSYNEQFF.

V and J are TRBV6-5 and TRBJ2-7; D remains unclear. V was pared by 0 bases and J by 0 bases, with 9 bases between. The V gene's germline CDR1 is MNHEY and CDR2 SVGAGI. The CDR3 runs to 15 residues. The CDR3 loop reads CASSYSAGSSYEQYF. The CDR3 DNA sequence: TGTGCCAGCAGTTACTCAGCAGGTAGCTCCTACGAGCAGTACTTC.

CDR3 region: CASSTTLMGRESTDTQYF. The DNA of the CDR3 is TGTGCCAGTAGTACCACCCTTATGGGGCGGGAAAGCACAGATACGCAGTATTTT. The chain carries TRBV19 and TRBJ2-3, with D tentatively TRBD2 (6 bases). Trimming pared 4 bases from V and 0 bases from J, leaving 20 bases between. Germline CDR1 reads LNHDA; CDR2 reads SQIVND (reference sequence). The CDR3 totals 18 residues.

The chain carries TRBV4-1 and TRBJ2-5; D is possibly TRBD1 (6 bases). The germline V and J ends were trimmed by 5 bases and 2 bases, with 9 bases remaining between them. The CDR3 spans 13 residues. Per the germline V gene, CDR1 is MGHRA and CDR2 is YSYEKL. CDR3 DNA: TGCGCCAGCAGCGGGGGCTTACAAGAGACCCAGTACTTC. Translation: CASSGGLQETQYF.

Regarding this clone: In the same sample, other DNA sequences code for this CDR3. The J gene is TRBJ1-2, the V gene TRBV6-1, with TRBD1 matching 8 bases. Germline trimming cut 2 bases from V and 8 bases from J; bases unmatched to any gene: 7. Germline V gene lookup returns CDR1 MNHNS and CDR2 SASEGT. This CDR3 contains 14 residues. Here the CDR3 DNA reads TGTGCCAGCAGTGAATGGACAGGGACGGGCGGCTACACCTTC. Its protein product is CASSEWTGTGGYTF.

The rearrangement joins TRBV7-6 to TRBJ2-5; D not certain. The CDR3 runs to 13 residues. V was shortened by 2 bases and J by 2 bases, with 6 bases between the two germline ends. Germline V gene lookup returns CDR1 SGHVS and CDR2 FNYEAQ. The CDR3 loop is CASSLFAQETQYF. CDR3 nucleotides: TGTGCCAGCAGCTTATTCGCGCAAGAGACCCAGTACTTC. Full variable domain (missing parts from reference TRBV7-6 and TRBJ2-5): GAGVSQSPRYKVTKRGQDVALRCDPISGHVSLYWYRQALGQGPEFLTYFNYEAQQDKSGLPNDRFSAERPEGSISTLTIQRTEQRDSAMYRCASSLFAQETQYFGPGTRLLVL.

The CDR3 loop reads CALRGGDDGQYF. CDR3 DNA: TGTGCCTTACGGGGGGGCGACGACGGTCAGTACTTC. This rearrangement joins TRBV4-2 to TRBJ2-7, with TRBD2 identical over 8 bases. The junction had 13 bases not matched to a gene; V was cut back by 11 bases and J by 10 bases. This CDR3 region has 12 residues. Germline V CDR1 and CDR2: LGHNA, YNFKEQ.

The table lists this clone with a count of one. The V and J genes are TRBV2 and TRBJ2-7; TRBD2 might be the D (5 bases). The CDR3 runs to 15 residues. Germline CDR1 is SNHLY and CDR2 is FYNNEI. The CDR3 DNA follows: TGTGCAAGCCAAGACCGGACTGAGAGCTCCTACGAGCAGTACTTC. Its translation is CASQDRTESSYEQYF.